These T cell receptor beta chains were read from a single sample in a study of metastatic and nonmetastatic thyroid tumors. TCRdb re-called the PCR reads via MiXCR. Of under 35,000 clones detected, 35% to 45% appear once; the ten largest clones hold about 20%. The sample taken for sequencing was tumor tissue. The source is a female donor with papillary thyroid cancer or a benign thyroid nodule (not recorded which). Some clones in this sample may be carry-over from other donors' samples. CDR3s include the opening cysteine and the closing phenylalanine or tryptophan. The order of the fields is V gene, clone size, J gene, CDR3 protein. Only some rows state a clone size, as once, few, many or a class for expanded clones.

>TRBV12-3/TRBV12-4|few|TRBJ2-2
CASLEQGAGTGELFF
>TRBV6-1|few|TRBJ2-5
CASSGGGAGETQYF
>TRBV18|-|TRBJ2-3
CASSGTGFADTQYF
>TRBV2|-|TRBJ2-7
CASSVMGQGANEQYF
>TRBV11-2|-|TRBJ1-6
CASSLWTDSPLHF
>TRBV11-3|-|TRBJ2-2
CASSFDRGNTGELFF
>TRBV6-1|few|TRBJ1-2
CASSEVGVGGYTF
>TRBV19|-|TRBJ1-6
CASSIGGGGPANSPLHF
>TRBV6-1|-|TRBJ2-3
CASSEKLAGADTQYF
>TRBV7-6|-|TRBJ2-2
CASRLTSNTGELFF
>TRBV27|few|TRBJ1-2
CASSPTTGTTNYGYTF
>TRBV11-2|-|TRBJ2-1
CASSLLAVASGFSYNEQFF
>TRBV6-1|-|TRBJ1-2
CASREGQGDGYTF
>TRBV9|-|TRBJ1-3
CASSQQGSSGNTIYF
>TRBV3-1|-|TRBJ1-1
CASSPLQGGTEAFF
>TRBV28|few|TRBJ2-3
CASSPGGVDTQYF
>TRBV20-1|-|TRBJ1-4
CSAPASGANEKLFF
>TRBV5-1|-|TRBJ2-2
CASSPGTVANTGELFF
>TRBV6-4|few|TRBJ2-1
CASSDSVEGPGNEQFF
>TRBV7-2|-|TRBJ1-3
CASSSYIDSGNTIYF
>TRBV6-2/TRBV6-3|few|TRBJ2-7
CASTASGLAWVQYF
>TRBV7-2|-|TRBJ2-1
CASSPGGGFNEQFF
>TRBV20-1|-|TRBJ2-3
CSARGWAGIYTDTQYF
>TRBV5-1|-|TRBJ2-7
CASSLWTGPSYEQYF
>TRBV6-2/TRBV6-3|-|TRBJ2-7
CASSDPGAFEQYF
>TRBV28|-|TRBJ2-7
CASSLMVVGTYEQYF
>TRBV18|-|TRBJ1-6
CASSPGTDNSPLHF
>TRBV12-3/TRBV12-4|-|TRBJ1-2
CASSLGVLDYGYTF
>TRBV19|-|TRBJ1-5
CASSIGNSNQPQHF
>TRBV7-8|-|TRBJ1-2
CASSSTDYGYTF
>TRBV20-1|-|TRBJ2-2
CSARAGTGNGELFF
>TRBV6-1|-|TRBJ1-2
CASSEHGGGGSYGYTF
>TRBV10-2|medium-sized|TRBJ2-1
CASRHSGPEQFF
>TRBV28|few|TRBJ1-6
CASNRLNSPLHF